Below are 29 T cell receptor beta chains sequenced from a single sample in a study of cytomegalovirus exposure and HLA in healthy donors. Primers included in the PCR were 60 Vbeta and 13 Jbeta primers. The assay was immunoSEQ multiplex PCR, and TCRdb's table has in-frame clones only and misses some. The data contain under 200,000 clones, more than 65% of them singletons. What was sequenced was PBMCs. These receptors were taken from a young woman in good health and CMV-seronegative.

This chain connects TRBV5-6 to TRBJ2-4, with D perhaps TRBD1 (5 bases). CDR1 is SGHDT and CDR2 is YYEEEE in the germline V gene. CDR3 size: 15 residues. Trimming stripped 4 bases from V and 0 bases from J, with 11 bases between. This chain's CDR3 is CASSRRELAKNIQYF. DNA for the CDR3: TGTGCCAGCAGCCGCAGGGAATTAGCCAAAAACATTCAGTACTTC.

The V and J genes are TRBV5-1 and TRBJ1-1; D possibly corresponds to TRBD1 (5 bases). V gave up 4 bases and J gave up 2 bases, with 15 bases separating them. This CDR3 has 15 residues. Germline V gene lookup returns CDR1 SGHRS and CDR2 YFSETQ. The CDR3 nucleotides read TGCGCCAGCAGCACCGGACATGTGGGAAACACTGAAGCTTTCTTT. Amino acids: CASSTGHVGNTEAFF.

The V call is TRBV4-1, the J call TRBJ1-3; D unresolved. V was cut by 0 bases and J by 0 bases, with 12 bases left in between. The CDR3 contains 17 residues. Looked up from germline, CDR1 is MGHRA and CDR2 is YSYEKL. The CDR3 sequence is CASSQERAGYSGNTIYF. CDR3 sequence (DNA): TGCGCCAGCAGCCAAGAACGAGCGGGCTACTCTGGAAACACCATATATTTT.

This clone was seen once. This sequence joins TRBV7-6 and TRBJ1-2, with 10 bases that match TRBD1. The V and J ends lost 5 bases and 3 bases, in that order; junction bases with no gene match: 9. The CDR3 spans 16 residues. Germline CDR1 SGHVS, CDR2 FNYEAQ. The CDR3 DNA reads TGTGCCAGCAGCCCACAGGGACAGGGGAGGGACTATGGCTACACCTTC. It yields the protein CASSPQGQGRDYGYTF.

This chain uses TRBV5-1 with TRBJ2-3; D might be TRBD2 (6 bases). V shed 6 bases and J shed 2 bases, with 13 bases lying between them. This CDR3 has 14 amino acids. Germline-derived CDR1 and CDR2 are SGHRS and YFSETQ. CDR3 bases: TGCGCCAGCATACTAGGCGGGGACACAGATACGCAGTATTTT. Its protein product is CASILGGDTDTQYF.

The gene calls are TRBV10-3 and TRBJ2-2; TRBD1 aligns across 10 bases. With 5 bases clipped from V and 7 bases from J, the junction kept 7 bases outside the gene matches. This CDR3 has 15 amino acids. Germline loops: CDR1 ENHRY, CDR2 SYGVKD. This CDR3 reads CAISRGQGSGGELFF. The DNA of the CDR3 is TGTGCCATCAGTAGGGGACAGGGGTCGGGCGGGGAGCTGTTTTTT.

CDR3 protein: CAWSRGQMNTEAFF. CDR3 DNA sequence: TGTGCCTGGAGTCGGGGACAGATGAACACTGAAGCTTTCTTT. J is TRBJ1-1 and V is TRBV30; 7 bases are a match to TRBD1. This CDR3 region has 14 residues. The V gene's germline CDR1 is GTSNPN and CDR2 SVGIG (reference sequence). The V and J ends lost 2 bases and 0 bases, in that order; junction bases with no gene match: 3.

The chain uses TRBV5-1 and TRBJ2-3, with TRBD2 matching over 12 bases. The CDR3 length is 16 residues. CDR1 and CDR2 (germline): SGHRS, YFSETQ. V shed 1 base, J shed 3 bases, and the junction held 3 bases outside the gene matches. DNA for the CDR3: TGCGCCAGCAGCTTGACTAGCGGGGGGAGGACAGATACGCAGTATTTT. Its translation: CASSLTSGGRTDTQYF.

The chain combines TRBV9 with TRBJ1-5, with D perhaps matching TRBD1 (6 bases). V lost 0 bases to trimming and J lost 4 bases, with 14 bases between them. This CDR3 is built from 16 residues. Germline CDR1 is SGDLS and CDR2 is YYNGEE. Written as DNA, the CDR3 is TGTGCCAGCAGCGTAGGGGACACGGAGAAAAATCAGCCCCAGCATTTT. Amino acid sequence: CASSVGDTEKNQPQHF.

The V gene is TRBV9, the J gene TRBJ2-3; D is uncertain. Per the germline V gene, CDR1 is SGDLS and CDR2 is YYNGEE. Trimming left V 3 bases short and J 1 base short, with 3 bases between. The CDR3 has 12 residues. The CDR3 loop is CASSERTDTQYF. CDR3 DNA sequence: TGTGCCAGCAGCGAGCGCACAGATACGCAGTATTTT.

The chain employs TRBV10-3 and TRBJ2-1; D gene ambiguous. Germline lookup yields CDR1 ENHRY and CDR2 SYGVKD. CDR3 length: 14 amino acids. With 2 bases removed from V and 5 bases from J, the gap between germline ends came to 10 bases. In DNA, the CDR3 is TGTGCCATCAGTGAGCCGGAGATCCACAATGAGCAGTTCTTC. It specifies CAISEPEIHNEQFF.

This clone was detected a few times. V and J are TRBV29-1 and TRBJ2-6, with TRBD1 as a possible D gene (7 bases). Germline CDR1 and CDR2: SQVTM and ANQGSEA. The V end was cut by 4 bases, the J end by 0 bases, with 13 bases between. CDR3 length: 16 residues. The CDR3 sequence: CSVVSGGPSGANVLTF. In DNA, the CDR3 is TGCAGCGTTGTGTCAGGGGGGCCCTCTGGGGCCAACGTCCTGACTTTC.

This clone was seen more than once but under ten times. The CDR3 coding sequence is TGTGCCAGCAGCCTAGACCCGGGACTAGCGGCCTACGAGCAGTACTTC. Translation gives CASSLDPGLAAYEQYF. The chain carries TRBV7-2 and TRBJ2-5; 11 nucleotides align to TRBD2. The DNA matches TRBJ2-7 better at its end, which makes the J call doubtful. The CDR3 consists of 16 residues. Germline loops: CDR1 SGHTA, CDR2 FQGNSA.

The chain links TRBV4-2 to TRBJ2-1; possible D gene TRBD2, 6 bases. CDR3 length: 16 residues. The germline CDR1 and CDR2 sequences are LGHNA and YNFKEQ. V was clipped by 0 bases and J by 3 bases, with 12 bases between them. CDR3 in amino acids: CASSQDSGRRYNEQFF. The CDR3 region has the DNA TGTGCCAGCAGCCAAGATAGCGGACGGCGCTACAATGAGCAGTTCTTC.

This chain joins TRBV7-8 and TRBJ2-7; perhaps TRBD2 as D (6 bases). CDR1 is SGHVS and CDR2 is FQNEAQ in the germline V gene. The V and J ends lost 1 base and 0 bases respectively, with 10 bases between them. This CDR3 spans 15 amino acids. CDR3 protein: CASSLVRDSSYEQYF. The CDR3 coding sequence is TGTGCCAGCAGCTTAGTCCGGGACTCCTCCTACGAGCAGTACTTC.

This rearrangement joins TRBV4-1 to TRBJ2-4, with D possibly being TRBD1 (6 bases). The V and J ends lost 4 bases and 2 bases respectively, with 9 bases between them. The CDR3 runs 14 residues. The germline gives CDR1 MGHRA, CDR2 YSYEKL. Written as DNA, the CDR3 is TGCGCCAGCAGCCCACAGGGTTCCAAAAACATTCAGTACTTC. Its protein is CASSPQGSKNIQYF.

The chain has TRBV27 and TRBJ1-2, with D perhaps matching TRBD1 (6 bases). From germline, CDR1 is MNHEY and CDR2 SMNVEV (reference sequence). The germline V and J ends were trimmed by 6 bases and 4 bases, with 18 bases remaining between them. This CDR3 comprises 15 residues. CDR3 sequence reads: CASRLEGERRYGYTF. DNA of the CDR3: TGTGCCAGCAGACTAGAGGGGGAGCGGCGCTATGGCTACACCTTC.

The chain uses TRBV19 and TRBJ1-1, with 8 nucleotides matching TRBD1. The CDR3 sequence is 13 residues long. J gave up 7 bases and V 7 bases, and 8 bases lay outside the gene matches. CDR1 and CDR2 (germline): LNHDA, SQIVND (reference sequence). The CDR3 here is CASTDRVEDEAFF. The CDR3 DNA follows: TGTGCCAGTACGGACAGGGTTGAAGATGAAGCTTTCTTT.

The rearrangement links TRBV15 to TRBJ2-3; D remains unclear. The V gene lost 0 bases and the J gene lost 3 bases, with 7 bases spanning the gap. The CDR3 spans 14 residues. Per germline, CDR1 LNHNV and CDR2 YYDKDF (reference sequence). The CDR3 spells CATSRDRRTDTQYF. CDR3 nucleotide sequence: TGTGCCACCAGCAGAGATAGGAGAACAGATACGCAGTATTTT.

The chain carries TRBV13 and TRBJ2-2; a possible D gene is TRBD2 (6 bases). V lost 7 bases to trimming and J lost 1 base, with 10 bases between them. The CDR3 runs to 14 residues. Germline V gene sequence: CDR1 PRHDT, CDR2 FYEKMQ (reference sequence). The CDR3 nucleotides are TGTGCCAGCACACTCGGGAGGAACACCGGGGAGCTGTTTTTT. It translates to CASTLGRNTGELFF.

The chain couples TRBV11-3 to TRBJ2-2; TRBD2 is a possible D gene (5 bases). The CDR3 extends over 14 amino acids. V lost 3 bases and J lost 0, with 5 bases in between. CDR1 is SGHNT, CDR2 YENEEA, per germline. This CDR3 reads CASSLGANTGELFF. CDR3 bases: TGTGCCAGCAGCTTGGGAGCGAACACCGGGGAGCTGTTTTTT. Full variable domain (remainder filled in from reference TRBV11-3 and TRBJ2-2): EAGVVQSPRYKIIEKKQPVAFWCNPISGHNTLYWYLQNLGQGPELLIRYENEEAVDDSQLPKDRFSAERLKGVDSTLKIQPAELGDSAVYLCASSLGANTGELFFGEGSRLTVL.

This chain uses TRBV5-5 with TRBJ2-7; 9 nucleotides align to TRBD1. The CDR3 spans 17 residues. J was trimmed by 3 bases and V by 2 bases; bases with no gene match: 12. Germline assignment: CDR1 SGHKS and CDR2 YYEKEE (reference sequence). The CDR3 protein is CASSFLTPGQGNYEQYF. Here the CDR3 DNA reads TGTGCCAGCAGCTTCCTTACACCGGGACAGGGTAACTACGAGCAGTACTTC. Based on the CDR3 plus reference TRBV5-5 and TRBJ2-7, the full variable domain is DAGVTQSPTHLIKTRGQQVTLRCSPISGHKSVSWYQQVLGQGPQFIFQYYEKEERGRGNFPDRFSARQFPNYSSELNVNALLLGDSALYLCASSFLTPGQGNYEQYFGPGTRLTVT.

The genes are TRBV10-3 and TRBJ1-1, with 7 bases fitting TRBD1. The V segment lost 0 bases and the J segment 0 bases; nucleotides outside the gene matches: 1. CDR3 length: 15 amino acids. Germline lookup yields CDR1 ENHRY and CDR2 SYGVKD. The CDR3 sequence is CAISESTGLNTEAFF. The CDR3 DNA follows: TGTGCCATCAGTGAGTCGACAGGGCTGAACACTGAAGCTTTCTTT.

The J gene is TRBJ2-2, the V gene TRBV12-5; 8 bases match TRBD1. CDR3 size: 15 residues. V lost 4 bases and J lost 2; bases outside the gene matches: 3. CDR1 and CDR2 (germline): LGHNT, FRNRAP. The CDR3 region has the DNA TGTGCTAGTGGTTCGGGACAGGCAAACACCGGGGAGCTGTTTTTT. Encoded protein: CASGSGQANTGELFF.

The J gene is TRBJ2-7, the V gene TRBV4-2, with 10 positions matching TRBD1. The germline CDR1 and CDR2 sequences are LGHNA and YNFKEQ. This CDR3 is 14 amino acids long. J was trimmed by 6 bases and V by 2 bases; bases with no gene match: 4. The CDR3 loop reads CASSQPGQGPEQYF. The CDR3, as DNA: TGTGCCAGCAGCCAACCGGGACAGGGGCCCGAGCAGTACTTC.

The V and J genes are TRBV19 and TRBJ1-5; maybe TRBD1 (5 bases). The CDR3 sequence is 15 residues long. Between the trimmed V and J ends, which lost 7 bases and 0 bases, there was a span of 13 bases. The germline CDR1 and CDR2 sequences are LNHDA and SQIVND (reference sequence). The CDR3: CASTQTDYSNQPQHF. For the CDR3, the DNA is TGTGCCAGTACCCAGACAGATTATAGCAATCAGCCCCAGCATTTT.

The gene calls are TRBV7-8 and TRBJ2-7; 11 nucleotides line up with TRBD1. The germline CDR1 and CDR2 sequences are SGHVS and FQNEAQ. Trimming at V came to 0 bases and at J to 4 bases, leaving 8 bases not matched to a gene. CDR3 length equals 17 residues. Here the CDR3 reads CASSLATPGQGAYEQYF. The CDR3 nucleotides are TGTGCCAGCAGCTTAGCGACCCCCGGACAGGGGGCGTACGAGCAGTACTTC. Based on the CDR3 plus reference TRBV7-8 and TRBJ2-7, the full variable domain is GAGVSQSPRYKVAKRGQDVALRCDPISGHVSLFWYQQALGQGPEFLTYFQNEAQLDKSGLPSDRFFAERPEGSVSTLKIQRTQQEDSAVYLCASSLATPGQGAYEQYFGPGTRLTVT.

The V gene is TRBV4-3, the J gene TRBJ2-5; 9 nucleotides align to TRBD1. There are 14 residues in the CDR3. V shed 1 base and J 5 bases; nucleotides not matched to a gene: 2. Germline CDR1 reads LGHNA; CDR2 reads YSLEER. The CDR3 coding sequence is TGCGCCAGCAGCCAAGGGACAGGGGAGGAGACCCAGTACTTC. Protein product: CASSQGTGEETQYF.

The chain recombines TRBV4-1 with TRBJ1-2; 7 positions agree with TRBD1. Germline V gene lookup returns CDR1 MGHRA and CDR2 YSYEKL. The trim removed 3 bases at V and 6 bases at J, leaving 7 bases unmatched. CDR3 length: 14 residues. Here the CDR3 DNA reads TGCGCCAGCAGCCACCTGACAGGGAAGGATGGCTACACCTTC. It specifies CASSHLTGKDGYTF.